This TCR beta chain originates from a study of T cells in Graves' hyperthyroidism and ophthalmopathy. The CDR3 sequence is 13 residues long. Germline V gene sequence: CDR1 DFQATT, CDR2 SNEGSKA (reference sequence). V was shortened by 0 bases and J by 2 bases, with 8 bases between the two germline ends. This clonotype was counted a few times. Criteria for exclusion of patients were uncontrolled infection, other autoimmune disease, pregnancy or lactation. Fresh peripheral blood, about 10 ml of it, supplied the PBMCs. The TCR beta CDR3 regions underwent amplification using RNA transcripts as the source. An initial round of RT-PCR targeting the TCR CDR3 relied on the HTBI primer set. TCRdb redid the calling of the multiplex PCR reads with MiXCR, one entry per CDR3 protein. The table has some 570,000 distinct CDR3 sequences, roughly 18% seen once.

The sequencing input was blood. The clonotype comes from a woman aged 18-29 years with Graves' ophthalmopathy. V is TRBV20-1 and J is TRBJ2-7; D perhaps matches TRBD1 (5 bases). The DNA for the CDR3 is TGCAGTGCTAGAGACAAGACAGCCTACGAGCAGTACTTC. Its translation is CSARDKTAYEQYF.